These 9 T cell receptor beta chains share one sample of origin, sequenced in a study of tumor-infiltrating lymphocytes in primary liver carcinoma. Germline DNA was extracted too, while blood RNA derived from unsorted whole blood. Total RNA (roughly 530 ng) served as template for TCR beta cDNA synthesis primed by a constant-region primer. Nested multiplex PCR, run for three rounds with slightly modified ARM-PCR, yielded TCR beta libraries. The first two PCR rounds, approximately 11 cycles each, used TRBV1-TRBV30 forward primers and a C-beta reverse primer. Each CDR3 protein is one row after TCRdb ran MiXCR on the multiplex PCR reads. The data contain approximately 300,000 distinct CDR3 sequences, about 62% of them singletons. Sequenced: peripheral blood. These receptors came from a man in his forties with primary liver carcinoma and hepatitis B virus infection.

This clonotype appeared a single time. With a much larger clone just one base away, this may be a read error. The chain employs TRBV4-1 and TRBJ2-6; D call uncertain. Germline V CDR1 and CDR2: MGHRA, YSYEKL. The CDR3 runs 19 residues. The CDR3 DNA is TGCGCCAGCAGCCAAGGGAGCCTGATCCCCCTCCCTGGGACCAACGTCCTGACTTTC. It codes for CASSQGSLIPLPGTNVLTF.

Concerning this clonotype: Since a much larger clone is just one base distant, this may be a read error. The genes are TRBV29-1 and TRBJ1-5; TRBD1 might be the D (5 bases). This CDR3 has 13 residues. Germline V CDR1 and CDR2: SQVTM, ANQGSEA. The germline V and J ends were trimmed by 4 bases and 4 bases, with 11 bases remaining between them. The CDR3 spells CSVGRGANQPQHF. CDR3 nucleotides: TGCAGCGTTGGCCGGGGCGCGAATCAGCCCCAGCATTTT.

Concerning this clonotype itself: A read error may explain this, as a much larger clone is one base away. This CDR3 fails to terminate in the conserved phenylalanine or tryptophan, so it likely reflects a read error. V and J are TRBV6-5 and TRBJ2-1; no definite D call. V shed 8 bases and J shed 3 bases, with 5 bases lying between them. This CDR3 is built from 11 residues. CDR1 is MNHEY, CDR2 SVGAGI, per germline. CDR3 bases: TGTGCCAGCGGGAACTACAATGAGCAGTTCTTA. This gives the protein CASGNYNEQFL.

This clonotype has a handful of counts. This may be a read error: a much more frequent sequence differs by one nucleotide. The chain recombines TRBV29-1 with TRBJ1-2, with 7 bases fitting TRBD1. This CDR3 comprises 12 residues. Per the germline V gene, CDR1 is SQVTM and CDR2 is ANQGSEA. V dropped 7 bases and J dropped 12; count of bases not matched to a gene: 14. The DNA of the CDR3 is TGCAGCGGCCTCAGGGGGATTTACGGCCACACCTTC. This gives the protein CSGLRGIYGHTF.

This clonotype was seen once. A single base separates this from a much larger clone, so it may be a read error. DNA of the CDR3: TGTACCAGCAGTTACCTTCGCGGGAGGGAGCTGTTTTTT. Translating it yields CTSSYLRGRELFF. The chain is built from TRBV6-2 or TRBV6-3 and TRBJ2-2; possibly TRBD2 for D (6 bases). CDR3 length: 13 amino acids. Looked up from germline, CDR1 is MNHEY and CDR2 is SVGEGT.

This clonotype occurred once. A much larger clone lies one base from this, so it may be a read error. The J gene is TRBJ1-5, the V gene TRBV6-2 or TRBV6-3; 7 bases align to TRBD1. CDR3 length: 13 residues. V gave up 6 bases and J gave up 5 bases; unmatched junction bases: 4. From germline, CDR1 is MNHEY and CDR2 SVGEGT. CDR3: CASSHRGHQPQHF. CDR3 bases: TGTGCCAGCAGCCACAGGGGCCATCAGCCCCAGCATTTT.

With respect to this clonotype: As the CDR3 is not closed by the conserved phenylalanine or tryptophan, this likely results from a read error. The DNA for the CDR3 is TGTGCCAGCAGCTTAGTAGGAGGGACCAAGACCCAGTACATC. Its translation is CASSLVGGTKTQYI. V usage is TRBV11-2 and J usage is TRBJ2-5; D may be TRBD2 (6 bases). Germline lookup yields CDR1 SGHAT and CDR2 FQNNGV. Trimming cost V 1 base and J 6 bases, with 12 bases left between them. CDR3 size: 14 residues.

To note about this clonotype: This may be a read error: a much more frequent sequence differs by one nucleotide. The genes are TRBV5-4 and TRBJ2-1, with D uncertain. The CDR3 runs to 12 residues. In germline, CDR1 is SGHNT, CDR2 YYREEE (reference sequence). CDR3 loop: CASSLNTNGQFF. CDR3 nucleotide sequence: TGTGCCAGCAGCTTGAACACCAATGGGCAGTTCTTC.

This clonotype has a handful of counts. The J gene is TRBJ2-3, the V gene TRBV5-1; 8 bases fit TRBD2. Germline lookup yields CDR1 SGHRS and CDR2 YFSETQ. The CDR3 contains 14 residues. The V and J ends lost 2 bases and 1 base, in that order; junction bases with no gene match: 0. The CDR3 is CASSFSGGTDTQYF. The CDR3 nucleotides read TGCGCCAGCAGCTTTAGCGGGGGCACAGATACGCAGTATTTT.